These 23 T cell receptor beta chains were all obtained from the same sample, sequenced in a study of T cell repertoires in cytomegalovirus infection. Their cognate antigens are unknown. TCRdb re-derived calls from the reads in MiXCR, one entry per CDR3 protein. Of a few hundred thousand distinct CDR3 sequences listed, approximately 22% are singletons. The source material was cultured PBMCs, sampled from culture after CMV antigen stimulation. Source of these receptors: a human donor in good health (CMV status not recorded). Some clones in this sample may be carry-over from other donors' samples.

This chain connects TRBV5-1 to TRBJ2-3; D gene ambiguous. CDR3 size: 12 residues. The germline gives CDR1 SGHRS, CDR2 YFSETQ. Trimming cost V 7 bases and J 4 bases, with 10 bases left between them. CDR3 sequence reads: CASYLNADTQYF. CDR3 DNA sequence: TGCGCCAGCTACCTGAATGCAGATACGCAGTATTTT.

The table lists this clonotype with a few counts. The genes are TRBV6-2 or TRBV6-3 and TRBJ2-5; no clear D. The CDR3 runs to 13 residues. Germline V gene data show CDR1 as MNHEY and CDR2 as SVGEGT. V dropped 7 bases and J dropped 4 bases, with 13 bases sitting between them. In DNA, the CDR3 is TGTGCCAGCACCAATCCCCAGAGAGAGACCCAGTACTTC. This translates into CASTNPQRETQYF.

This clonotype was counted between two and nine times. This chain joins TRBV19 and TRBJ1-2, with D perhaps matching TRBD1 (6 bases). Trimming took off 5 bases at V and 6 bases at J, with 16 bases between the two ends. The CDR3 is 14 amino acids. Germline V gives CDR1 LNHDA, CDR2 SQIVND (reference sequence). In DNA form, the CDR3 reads TGTGCCAGTAGTGGCCCCGGGGGGGCGCATGGCTACACCTTC. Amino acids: CASSGPGGAHGYTF.

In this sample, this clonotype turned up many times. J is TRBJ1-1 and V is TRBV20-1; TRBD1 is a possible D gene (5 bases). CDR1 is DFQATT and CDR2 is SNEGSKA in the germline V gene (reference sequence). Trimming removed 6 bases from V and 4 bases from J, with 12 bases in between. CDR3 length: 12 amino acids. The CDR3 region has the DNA TGCAGTGCCCAGGGTCAGGTCACTGAAGCTTTCTTT. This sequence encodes CSAQGQVTEAFF.

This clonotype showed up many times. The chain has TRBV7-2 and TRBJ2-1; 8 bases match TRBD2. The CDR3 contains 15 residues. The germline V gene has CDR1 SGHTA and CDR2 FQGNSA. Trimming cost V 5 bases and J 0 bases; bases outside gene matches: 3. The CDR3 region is CASSQAGGSYNEQFF. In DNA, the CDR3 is TGTGCCAGCAGCCAGGCGGGAGGCTCCTACAATGAGCAGTTCTTC.

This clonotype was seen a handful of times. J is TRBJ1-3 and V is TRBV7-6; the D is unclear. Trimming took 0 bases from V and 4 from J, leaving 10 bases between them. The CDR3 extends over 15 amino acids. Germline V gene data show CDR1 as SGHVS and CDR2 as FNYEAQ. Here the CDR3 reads CASSLAFQRGNTIYF. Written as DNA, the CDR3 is TGTGCCAGCAGCTTAGCGTTTCAGAGAGGAAACACCATATATTTT.

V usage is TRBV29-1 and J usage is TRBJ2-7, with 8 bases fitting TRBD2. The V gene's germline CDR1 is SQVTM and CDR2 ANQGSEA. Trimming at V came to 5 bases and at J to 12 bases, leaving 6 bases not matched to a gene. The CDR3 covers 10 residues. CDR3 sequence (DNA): TGCAGCGTTAGTGAGCGGGGGTTGTACTTC. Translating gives CSVSERGLYF.

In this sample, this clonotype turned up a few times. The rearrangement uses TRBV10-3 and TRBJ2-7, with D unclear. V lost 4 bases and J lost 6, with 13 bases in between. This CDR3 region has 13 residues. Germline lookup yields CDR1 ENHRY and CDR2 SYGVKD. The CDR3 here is CAISAQVVSEQYV. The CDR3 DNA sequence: TGTGCCATCAGTGCCCAAGTTGTGTCCGAGCAGTACGTC.

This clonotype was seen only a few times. The CDR3 here is CASSQGAGNYGYTF. Here the CDR3 DNA reads TGTGCCAGCAGCCAGGGCGCAGGCAACTATGGCTACACCTTC. The gene calls are TRBV7-6 and TRBJ1-2; tentative D call: TRBD1 (5 bases). Germline V gene sequence: CDR1 SGHVS, CDR2 FNYEAQ. The CDR3 totals 14 residues. Trimming took 5 bases from V and 2 from J, leaving 12 bases between them.

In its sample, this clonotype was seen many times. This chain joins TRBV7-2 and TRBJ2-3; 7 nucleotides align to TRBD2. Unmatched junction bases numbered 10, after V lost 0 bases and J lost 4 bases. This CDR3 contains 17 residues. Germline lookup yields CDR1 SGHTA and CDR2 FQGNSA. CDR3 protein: CASSLAPRGSSSDTQYF. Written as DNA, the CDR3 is TGTGCCAGCAGCTTAGCCCCACGCGGGAGCAGCTCAGATACGCAGTATTTT.

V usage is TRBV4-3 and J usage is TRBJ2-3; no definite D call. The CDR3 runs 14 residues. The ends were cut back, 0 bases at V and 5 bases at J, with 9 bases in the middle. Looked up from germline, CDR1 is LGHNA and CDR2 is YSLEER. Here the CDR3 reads CASSQDLRVDTQYF. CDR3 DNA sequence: TGCGCCAGCAGCCAAGATCTACGGGTAGATACGCAGTATTTT.

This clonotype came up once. CDR3 sequence reads: CAISGQGMSTEAFF. CDR3 bases: TGTGCCATCAGTGGTCAGGGGATGAGCACTGAAGCTTTCTTT. The rearrangement links TRBV10-3 to TRBJ1-1; tentatively, D is TRBD1 (6 bases). Germline loops: CDR1 ENHRY, CDR2 SYGVKD. The germline V and J ends were trimmed by 4 bases and 4 bases, with 13 bases remaining between them. CDR3 length: 14 residues.

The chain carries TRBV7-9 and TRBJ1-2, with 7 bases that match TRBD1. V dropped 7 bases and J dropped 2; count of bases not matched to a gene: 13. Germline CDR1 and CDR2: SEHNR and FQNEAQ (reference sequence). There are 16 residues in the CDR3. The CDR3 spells CASTLRGGGANYGYTF. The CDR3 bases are TGTGCCAGCACCCTACGTGGAGGGGGCGCGAACTATGGCTACACCTTC.

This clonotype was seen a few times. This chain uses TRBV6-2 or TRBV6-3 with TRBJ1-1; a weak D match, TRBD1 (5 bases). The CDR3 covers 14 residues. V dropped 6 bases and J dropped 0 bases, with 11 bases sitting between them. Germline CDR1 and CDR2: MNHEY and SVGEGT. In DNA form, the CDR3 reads TGTGCCAGCAGGACAGTGCTGTTGAACACTGAAGCTTTCTTT. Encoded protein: CASRTVLLNTEAFF.

CDR3 coding DNA: TGCAGTGCTAATATCCTTGCTGGGACTGAAGCTTTCTTT. Translating gives CSANILAGTEAFF. The chain uses TRBV20-1 and TRBJ1-1; D is undetermined. Germline V gene data show CDR1 as DFQATT and CDR2 as SNEGSKA (reference sequence). The ends were cut back, 4 bases at V and 5 bases at J, with 14 bases in the middle. The CDR3 covers 13 residues.

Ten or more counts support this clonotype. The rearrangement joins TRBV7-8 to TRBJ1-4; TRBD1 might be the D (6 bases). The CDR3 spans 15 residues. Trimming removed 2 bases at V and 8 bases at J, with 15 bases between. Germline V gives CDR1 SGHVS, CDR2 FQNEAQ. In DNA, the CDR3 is TGTGCCAGCAGCTTAAGTACAGGGACGTCGGAAAAACTGTTTTTT. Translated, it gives CASSLSTGTSEKLFF. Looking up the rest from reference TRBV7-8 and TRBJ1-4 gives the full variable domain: GAGVSQSPRYKVAKRGQDVALRCDPISGHVSLFWYQQALGQGPEFLTYFQNEAQLDKSGLPSDRFFAERPEGSVSTLKIQRTQQEDSAVYLCASSLSTGTSEKLFFGSGTQLSVL.

CDR3 region: CASSLEGGINYGYTF. The CDR3 bases are TGTGCCAGCAGCTTAGAAGGGGGGATTAACTATGGCTACACCTTC. The chain links TRBV7-2 to TRBJ1-2; a weak D match, TRBD1 (6 bases). CDR3 length: 15 residues. In germline, CDR1 is SGHTA, CDR2 FQGNSA. Trimming stripped 1 base from V and 1 base from J, with 10 bases between.

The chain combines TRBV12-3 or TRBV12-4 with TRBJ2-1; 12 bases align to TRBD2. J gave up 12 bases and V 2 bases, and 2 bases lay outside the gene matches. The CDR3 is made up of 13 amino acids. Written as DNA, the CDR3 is TGTGCCAGCAGTTTAACACTAGCGGGGGGGCAGTTCTTC. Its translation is CASSLTLAGGQFF.

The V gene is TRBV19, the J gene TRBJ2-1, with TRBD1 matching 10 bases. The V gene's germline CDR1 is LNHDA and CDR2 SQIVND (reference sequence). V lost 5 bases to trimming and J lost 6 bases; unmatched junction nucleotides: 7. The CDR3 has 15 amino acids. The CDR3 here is CASSDRDRGGNEQFF. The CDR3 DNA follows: TGTGCCAGTAGTGACCGGGACAGGGGAGGCAATGAGCAGTTCTTC.

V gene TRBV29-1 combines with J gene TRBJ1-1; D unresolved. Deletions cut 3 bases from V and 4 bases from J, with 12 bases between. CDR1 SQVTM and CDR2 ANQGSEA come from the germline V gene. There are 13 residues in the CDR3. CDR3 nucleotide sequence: TGCAGCGTTGAGACCCGGGCAAGCACTGAAGCTTTCTTT. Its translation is CSVETRASTEAFF.

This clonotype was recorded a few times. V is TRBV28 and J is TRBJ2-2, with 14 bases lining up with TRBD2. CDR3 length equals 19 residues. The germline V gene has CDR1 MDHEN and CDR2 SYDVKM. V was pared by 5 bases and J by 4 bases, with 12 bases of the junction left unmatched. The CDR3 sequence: CASSRSGTSGRHSTGELFF. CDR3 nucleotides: TGTGCCAGCAGTAGATCTGGGACTAGCGGGAGACACAGCACCGGGGAGCTGTTTTTT.

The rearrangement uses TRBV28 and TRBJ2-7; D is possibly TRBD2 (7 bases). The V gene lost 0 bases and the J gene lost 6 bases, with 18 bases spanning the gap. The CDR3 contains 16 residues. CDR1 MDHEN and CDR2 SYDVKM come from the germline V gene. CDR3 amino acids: CASSLWGGGSGVEQYF. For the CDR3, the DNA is TGTGCCAGCAGTTTATGGGGGGGCGGGAGTGGGGTCGAGCAGTACTTC.

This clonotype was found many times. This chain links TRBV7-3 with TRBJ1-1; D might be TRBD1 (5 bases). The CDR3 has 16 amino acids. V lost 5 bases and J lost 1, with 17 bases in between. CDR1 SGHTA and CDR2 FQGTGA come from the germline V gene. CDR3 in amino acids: CASSPTKAGGNTEAFF. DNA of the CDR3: TGTGCCAGCAGCCCCACTAAAGCGGGGGGGAACACTGAAGCTTTCTTT.